The 10 T cell receptor beta chains listed next were all sequenced from one sample in a study of immune heterogeneity within non-small cell lung tumors. Each sample used 550 to 650 ng of genomic DNA from bulk tumor tissue. Collection of several biopsies per primary tumor, spaced far apart, took place during surgery. Newly diagnosed with untreated non-small cell lung cancer, the patients underwent curative surgery. Amplifying TCR beta CDR3 involved multiplex PCR carried out with 32 V and 13 J primers. TCRdb reprocessed the multiplex PCR reads with MiXCR, giving one entry per CDR3 protein. The sample holds under 4,000 distinct CDR3 sequences, more than 50% seen once. Sequences were obtained from lung tumor tissue. The receptors derive from a man aged 60 to 69 with non-small cell lung cancer.

The rearrangement links TRBV7-2 to TRBJ2-1; tentatively, D is TRBD2 (5 bases). CDR3 length: 15 amino acids. Germline CDR1 and CDR2: SGHTA and FQGNSA. The V gene lost 0 bases and the J gene lost 1 base, with 7 bases spanning the gap. In DNA form, the CDR3 reads TGTGCCAGCAGCTTAGCGGGAGTATCCTACAATGAGCAGTTCTTC. Translation: CASSLAGVSYNEQFF.

CDR3 coding DNA: TGTGCCAGCAGTTTACACGGGCCCGCTCTTGGGCAGCCCCAGCATTTT. This translates into CASSLHGPALGQPQHF. V gene TRBV12-3 or TRBV12-4 combines with J gene TRBJ1-5; D is undetermined. The CDR3 contains 16 residues. Trimming shortened V by 2 bases and J by 7 bases, and 18 bases separated the two germline ends.

A word on this clonotype: A read error is possible here, since a much larger clone lies one base away. The rearrangement joins TRBV3-1 to TRBJ2-7, with TRBD2 as a possible D gene (6 bases). The CDR3 extends over 12 amino acids. Trimming took 0 bases from V and 12 from J, leaving 12 bases between them. Germline-derived CDR1 and CDR2 are LGHDT and YNNKEL (reference sequence). CDR3 in DNA: TGTGCCAGCAGCCAAGATAATGGGAGGCGGTACTTC. It yields the protein CASSQDNGRRYF.

By frequency in the sample, this clonotype is large. This chain links TRBV28 with TRBJ1-4, with 7 bases lining up with TRBD1. The trim removed 11 bases at V and 4 bases at J, leaving 10 bases unmatched. Germline CDR1 MDHEN, CDR2 SYDVKM. This CDR3 is built from 14 residues. The CDR3 is CASKGGAYNEKLFF. The CDR3 DNA reads as TGTGCCTCAAAAGGGGGCGCCTATAATGAAAAACTGTTTTTT. Together with reference TRBV28 and TRBJ1-4, the CDR3 gives the full variable domain: DVKVTQSSRYLVKRTGEKVFLECVQDMDHENMFWYRQDPGLGLRLIYFSYDVKMKEKGDIPEGYSVSREKKERFSLILESASTNQTSMYLCASKGGAYNEKLFFGSGTQLSVL.

This clonotype is judged medium-sized. This sequence joins TRBV28 and TRBJ1-1; D is possibly TRBD1 (6 bases). With 2 bases removed from V and 5 bases from J, the gap between germline ends came to 12 bases. Germline V gene lookup returns CDR1 MDHEN and CDR2 SYDVKM. There are 14 residues in the CDR3. CDR3 sequence: CASSLGITGTEAFF. The CDR3 DNA reads as TGTGCCAGCAGTTTAGGAATTACAGGGACTGAAGCTTTCTTT.

The chain carries TRBV20-1 and TRBJ1-2, with D hard to call. The CDR3 loop spans 11 amino acids. V gave up 6 bases and J gave up 4 bases, with 9 bases separating them. CDR1 DFQATT and CDR2 SNEGSKA come from the germline V gene (reference sequence). The CDR3 DNA reads TGCAGTGCCGGACTGACCTATGGCTACACCTTC. It specifies CSAGLTYGYTF.

V usage is TRBV4-1 and J usage is TRBJ2-7; 11 nucleotides match TRBD1. With V trimmed by 4 bases and J by 4 bases, 3 bases remained unmatched. Germline values: CDR1 MGHRA, CDR2 YSYEKL. The length of the CDR3 is 14 residues. The DNA of the CDR3 is TGCGCCAGCAGCCTCGGACAGGGGGCGTACGAGCAGTACTTC. Translated: CASSLGQGAYEQYF.

The gene calls are TRBV30 and TRBJ1-3; D unclear. The CDR3 has 12 amino acids. Per the germline V gene, CDR1 is GTSNPN and CDR2 is SVGIG (reference sequence). The V end was cut by 4 bases, the J end by 1 base, with 5 bases between. The CDR3 DNA sequence: TGTGCCTGGAAGGCGTCTGGAAACACCATATATTTT. Translating gives CAWKASGNTIYF.

This clonotype is medium-sized (0.01 to 0.1%) within its sample. The gene calls are TRBV3-1 and TRBJ2-1, with TRBD2 matching over 9 bases. Germline V gene sequence: CDR1 LGHDT, CDR2 YNNKEL (reference sequence). Trimming took 4 bases from V and 6 from J; bases not matched to a gene: 16. The length of the CDR3 is 18 residues. The chain's CDR3 is CASSPKSGLALSSNEQFF. The CDR3 coding sequence is TGTGCCAGCAGCCCGAAATCGGGACTAGCTTTATCATCCAATGAGCAGTTCTTC.

This clonotype is large within its sample. The CDR3 DNA reads TGTGCCAGCAGTTACGGGACAGGGGGAAGTTTAGAGACCCAGTACTTC. Residues: CASSYGTGGSLETQYF. The chain employs TRBV6-1 and TRBJ2-5; 11 bases are a match to TRBD1. The V and J ends lost 5 bases and 4 bases, in that order; junction bases with no gene match: 9. Germline CDR1 and CDR2: MNHNS and SASEGT. CDR3 length: 16 amino acids.